This is a list of T cell receptor beta chains from one sample in a study of a mutant IDH1 vaccine in newly diagnosed glioma. Which antigens these TCRs recognize remains unknown. TCRdb keeps only in-frame clones here, not all; method: immunoSEQ multiplex PCR. The profile shows 60,000 or so clones, around 80% of them singletons. Sequences were derived from PBMCs, sampled from a glioma patient whose treatment included an IDH1 peptide vaccine. All receptors derive from a woman aged 45 to 65 with glioma. The CDR3 runs from the conserved cysteine through the conserved F or W. The order of the fields is D gene, V gene, clone size, CDR3 length, J gene, CDR3 DNA, CDR3 protein. The D gene is left open where the match is weak. Rows give clone size only sometimes, using once, few, many, or a class for an expanded clone.

>NA|TRBV2|NA|16|TRBJ2-1
TGTGCCAGCATAAGGACAGCCATCGGCTCTAAGTATGAGCAGTTCTTC
CASIRTAIGSKYEQFF
>NA|TRBV4-2|once|15|TRBJ1-1
TGTGCCAGCAGCCAAATAGATTCGAGGGGTACTGAAGCTTTCTTT
CASSQIDSRGTEAFF
>TRBD1|TRBV6-1|NA|15|TRBJ1-2
TGTGCCAGCAGTGAAGAGGGACAGGGGATGAGCGGCTACACCTTC
CASSEEGQGMSGYTF
>NA|TRBV10-3|NA|13|TRBJ2-5
TGTGCCATCAGTGAAGGTGGCCAAGAGACCCAGTACTTC
CAISEGGQETQYF
>TRBD1|TRBV29-1|NA|12|TRBJ1-2
TGCAGCGTTAGGGAGGGGGCGGGTGGCTACACCTTC
CSVREGAGGYTF
>NA|TRBV7-2|NA|14|TRBJ1-5
TGTGCCAGCAGCTACAAACAGGGCGGCCAGCCCCAGCATTTT
CASSYKQGGQPQHF
>NA|TRBV10-3|once|13|TRBJ2-7
TGTGCCACCCAGCCCAGCTCCTCCTACGAGCAGTACTTC
CATQPSSSYEQYF
>NA|TRBV5-6|NA|15|TRBJ1-2
TGTGCCAGCAGCTTTGGAGCCCGTGGGGGGTATGGCTACACCTTC
CASSFGARGGYGYTF
>NA|TRBV30|NA|14|TRBJ1-4
TGTGCCTGGAGGGGAACCAGAGAGAATGAAAAACTGTTTTTT
CAWRGTRENEKLFF
>TRBD1|TRBV5-6|NA|15|TRBJ1-2
TGTGCCAGCAGCTTGGTAACAGGGGGCGGATATGGCTACACCTTC
CASSLVTGGGYGYTF
>TRBD2|TRBV6-1|once|15|TRBJ2-3
TGTGCCAGCAGTGAACAAGCGGGGGTCCCAGATACGCAGTATTTT
CASSEQAGVPDTQYF
>NA|TRBV11-3|NA|13|TRBJ1-6
TGTGCCAGCAGCCTCGGGAGGGATTCACCCCTCCACTTT
CASSLGRDSPLHF
>NA|TRBV6-5|NA|15|TRBJ1-3
TGTGCCAGCAGTTACTCGGTATACTCTGGAAACACCATATATTTT
CASSYSVYSGNTIYF
>NA|TRBV6-1|NA|17|TRBJ2-2
TGTGCCAGCAGTGAAGGGTGGGGCCACGCGAACACCGGGGAGCTGTTTTTT
CASSEGWGHANTGELFF
>TRBD1|TRBV5-1|NA|15|TRBJ1-4
TGCGCCAGCAGCTTGGGGCAGGGGGCCGATGAAAAACTGTTTTTT
CASSLGQGADEKLFF